The sequence of this TCR beta chain was determined in a study of blood T cell repertoires in COVID-19. Measured with immunoSEQ multiplex PCR; TCRdb has only the in-frame clones, and not every one. This sample carries some 250,000 clones, about 85% of them seen once, and the ten largest clones take more than 1.5%. The sequenced material came from peripheral blood. This sequence originates from a man aged 25-45 years who had recovered from COVID-19.

Here the CDR3 DNA reads TGTGCCAGCAGCAAGTCCGGGACAGCTAATTCACCCCTCCACTTT. It encodes CASSKSGTANSPLHF. The gene calls are TRBV9 and TRBJ1-6; 7 bases are a match to TRBD1. CDR3 length: 15 residues. Trimming at V came to 4 bases and at J to 6 bases, leaving 7 bases not matched to a gene. CDR1 is SGDLS and CDR2 is YYNGEE in the germline V gene.